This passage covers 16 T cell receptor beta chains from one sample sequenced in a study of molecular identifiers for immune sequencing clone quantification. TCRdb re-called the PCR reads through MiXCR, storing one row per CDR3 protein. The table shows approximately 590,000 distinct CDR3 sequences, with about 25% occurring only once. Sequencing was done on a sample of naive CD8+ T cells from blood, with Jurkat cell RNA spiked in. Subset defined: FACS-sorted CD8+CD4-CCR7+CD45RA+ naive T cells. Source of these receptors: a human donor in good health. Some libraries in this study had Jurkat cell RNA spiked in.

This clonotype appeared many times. CDR3: CASSQTVGTEQYF. In DNA, the CDR3 is TGTGCCAGCAGCCAGACTGTGGGGACCGAGCAGTACTTC. The gene calls are TRBV7-9 and TRBJ2-7; D tentatively fits TRBD1 or TRBD2 (5 bases each). The CDR3 totals 13 residues. Per germline, CDR1 SEHNR and CDR2 FQNEAQ (reference sequence). Trimming took 5 bases from V and 6 from J, leaving 14 bases between them.

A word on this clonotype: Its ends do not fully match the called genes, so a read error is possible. The CDR3 region has the DNA TGTGCCAGCAACCAATTAGGGTCAGCGAACACCGGGGAGCTGTTTTTT. This translates into CASNQLGSANTGELFF. The rearrangement uses TRBV3-1 and TRBJ2-2; D uncertain. This CDR3 is built from 16 residues. The germline gives CDR1 LGHDT, CDR2 YNNKEL (reference sequence).

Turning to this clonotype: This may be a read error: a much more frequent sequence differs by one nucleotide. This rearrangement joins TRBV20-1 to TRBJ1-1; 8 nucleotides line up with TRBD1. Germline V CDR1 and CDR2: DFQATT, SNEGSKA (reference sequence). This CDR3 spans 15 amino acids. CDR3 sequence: CSARDRTGKDTDAFF. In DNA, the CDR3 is TGCAGTGCTAGAGATCGGACAGGGAAGGACACTGATGCTTTCTTT.

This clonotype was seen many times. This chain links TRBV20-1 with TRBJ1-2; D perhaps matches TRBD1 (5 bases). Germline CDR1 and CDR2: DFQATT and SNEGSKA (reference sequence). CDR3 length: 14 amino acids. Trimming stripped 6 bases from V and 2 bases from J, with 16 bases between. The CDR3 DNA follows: TGCAGTGCGCGAGACACGGGACGGAACTATGGCTACACCTTC. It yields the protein CSARDTGRNYGYTF.

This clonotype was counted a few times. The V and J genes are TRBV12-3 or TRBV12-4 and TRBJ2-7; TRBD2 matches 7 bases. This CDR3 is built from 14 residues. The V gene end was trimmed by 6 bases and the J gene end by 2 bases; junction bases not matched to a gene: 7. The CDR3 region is CASSLLGRAYEQYF. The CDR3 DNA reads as TGTGCCAGCAGCCTGCTGGGGAGGGCCTACGAGCAGTACTTC.

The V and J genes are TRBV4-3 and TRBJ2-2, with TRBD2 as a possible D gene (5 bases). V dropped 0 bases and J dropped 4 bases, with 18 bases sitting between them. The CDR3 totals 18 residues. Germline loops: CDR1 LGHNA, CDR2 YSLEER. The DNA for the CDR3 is TGCGCCAGCAGCCAAGATTACCGCCAGTGGGCGGGCACCGGGGAGCTGTTTTTT. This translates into CASSQDYRQWAGTGELFF.

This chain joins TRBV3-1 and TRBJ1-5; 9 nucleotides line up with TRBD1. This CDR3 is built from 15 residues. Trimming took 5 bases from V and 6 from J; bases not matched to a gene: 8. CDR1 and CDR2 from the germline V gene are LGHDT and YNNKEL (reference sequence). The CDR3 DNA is TGTGCCAGCAGCTTCGGACAGGGGCATGGTCAGCCCCAGCATTTT. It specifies CASSFGQGHGQPQHF.

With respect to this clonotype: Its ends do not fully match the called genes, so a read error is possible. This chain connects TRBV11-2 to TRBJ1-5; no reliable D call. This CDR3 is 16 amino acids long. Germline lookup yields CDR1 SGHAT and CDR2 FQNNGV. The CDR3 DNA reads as TGTGCCAGCAGCTTAGTGCCGGGGAACGTCAATCAGCCCCGGCATTTT. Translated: CASSLVPGNVNQPRHF.

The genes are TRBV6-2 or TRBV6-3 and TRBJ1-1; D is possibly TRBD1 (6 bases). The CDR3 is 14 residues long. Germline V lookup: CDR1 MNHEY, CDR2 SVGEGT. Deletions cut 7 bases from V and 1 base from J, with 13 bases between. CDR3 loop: CASNHGGQNTEAFF. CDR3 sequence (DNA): TGTGCCAGCAATCATGGGGGACAGAACACTGAAGCTTTCTTT.

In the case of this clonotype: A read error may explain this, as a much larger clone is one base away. This CDR3 is CAGSQDREGTDTQYF. The CDR3 coding sequence is TGCGCCGGCAGCCAAGACAGGGAAGGCACAGATACGCAGTATTTT. This chain joins TRBV4-3 and TRBJ2-3; 7 bases agree with TRBD1. Germline CDR1 LGHNA, CDR2 YSLEER. This CDR3 contains 15 residues.

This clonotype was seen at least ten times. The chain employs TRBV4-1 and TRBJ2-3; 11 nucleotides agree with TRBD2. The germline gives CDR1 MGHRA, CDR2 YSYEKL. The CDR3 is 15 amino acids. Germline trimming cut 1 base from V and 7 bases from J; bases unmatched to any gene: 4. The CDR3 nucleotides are TGCGCCAGCAGCCAAGTAGCGGGGGGGCCATATACGCAGTATTTT. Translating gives CASSQVAGGPYTQYF.

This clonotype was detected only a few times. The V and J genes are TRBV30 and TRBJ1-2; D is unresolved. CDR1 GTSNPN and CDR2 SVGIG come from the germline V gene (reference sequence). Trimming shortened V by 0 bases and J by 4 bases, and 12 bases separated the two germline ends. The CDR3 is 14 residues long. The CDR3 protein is CAWSVDLNLYGYTF. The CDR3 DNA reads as TGTGCCTGGAGTGTAGACCTAAACCTCTATGGCTACACCTTC.

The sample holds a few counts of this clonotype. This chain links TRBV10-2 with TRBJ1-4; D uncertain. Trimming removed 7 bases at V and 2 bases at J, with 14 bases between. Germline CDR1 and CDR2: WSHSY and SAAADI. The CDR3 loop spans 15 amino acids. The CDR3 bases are TGCGCCAGCACCCCGCACGGACCCACTAATGAAAAACTGTTTTTT. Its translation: CASTPHGPTNEKLFF.

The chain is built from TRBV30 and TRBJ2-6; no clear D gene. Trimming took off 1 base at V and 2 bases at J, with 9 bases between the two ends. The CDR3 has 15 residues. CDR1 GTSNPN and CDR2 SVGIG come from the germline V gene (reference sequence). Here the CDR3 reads CAWSDTQTGANVLTF. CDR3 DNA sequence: TGTGCCTGGAGTGATACGCAAACTGGGGCCAACGTCCTGACTTTC.

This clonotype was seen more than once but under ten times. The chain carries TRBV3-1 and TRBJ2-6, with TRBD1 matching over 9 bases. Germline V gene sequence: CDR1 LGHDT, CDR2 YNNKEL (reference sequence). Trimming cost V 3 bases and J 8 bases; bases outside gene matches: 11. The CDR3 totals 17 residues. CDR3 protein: CASSHLNRDRATNVLTF. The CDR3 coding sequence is TGTGCCAGCAGCCACTTAAACCGGGACAGGGCTACCAACGTCCTGACTTTC.

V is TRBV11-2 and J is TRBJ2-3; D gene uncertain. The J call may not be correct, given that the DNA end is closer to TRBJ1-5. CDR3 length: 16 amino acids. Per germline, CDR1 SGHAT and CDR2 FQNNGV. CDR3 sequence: CASSPGLAGITDTQHF. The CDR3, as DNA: TGTGCCAGCAGCCCCGGACTAGCGGGGATCACAGATACGCAGCATTTT.